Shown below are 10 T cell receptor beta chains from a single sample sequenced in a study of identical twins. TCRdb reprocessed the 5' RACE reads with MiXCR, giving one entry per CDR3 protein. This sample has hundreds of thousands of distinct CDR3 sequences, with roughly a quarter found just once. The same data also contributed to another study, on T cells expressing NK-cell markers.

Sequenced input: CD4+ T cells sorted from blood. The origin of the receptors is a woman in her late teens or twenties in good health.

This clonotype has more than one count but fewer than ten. The CDR3 region is CASSVDGTPKTEAFF. CDR3 bases: TGTGCCAGCAGCGTAGACGGGACACCGAAGACTGAAGCTTTCTTT. The J gene is TRBJ1-1, the V gene TRBV9, with D possibly being TRBD1 (6 bases). V shed 0 bases and J shed 5 bases, with 14 bases lying between them. Germline assignment: CDR1 SGDLS and CDR2 YYNGEE. This CDR3 region has 15 residues.

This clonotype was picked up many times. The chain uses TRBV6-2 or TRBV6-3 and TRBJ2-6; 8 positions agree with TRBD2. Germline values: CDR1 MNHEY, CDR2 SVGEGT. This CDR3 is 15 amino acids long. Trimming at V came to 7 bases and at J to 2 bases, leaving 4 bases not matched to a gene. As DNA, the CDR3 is TGTGCCAGCATTACAGCGGGAGCTGGGGCCAACGTCCTGACTTTC. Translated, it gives CASITAGAGANVLTF.

The CDR3 loop is CSAPGPVYEQYF. CDR3 nucleotides: TGCAGTGCACCGGGACCCGTATACGAGCAGTACTTC. The chain has TRBV20-1 and TRBJ2-7; perhaps D is TRBD1 or TRBD2 (5 bases each). This CDR3 is 12 amino acids long. V lost 6 bases, J lost 4 bases, and 13 bases lay in between. Germline V gene sequence: CDR1 DFQATT, CDR2 SNEGSKA (reference sequence).

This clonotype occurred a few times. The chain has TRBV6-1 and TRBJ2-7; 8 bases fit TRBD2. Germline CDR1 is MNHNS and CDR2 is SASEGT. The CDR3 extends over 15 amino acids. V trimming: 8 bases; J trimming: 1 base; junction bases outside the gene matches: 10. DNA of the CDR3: TGTGCCAGCTCCATACCCGTAGCGGGGTCCTACGAGCAGTACTTC. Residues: CASSIPVAGSYEQYF.

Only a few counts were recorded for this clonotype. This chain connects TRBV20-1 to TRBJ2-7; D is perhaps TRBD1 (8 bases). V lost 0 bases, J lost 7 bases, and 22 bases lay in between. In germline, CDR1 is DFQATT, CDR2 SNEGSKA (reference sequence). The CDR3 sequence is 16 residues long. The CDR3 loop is CSARDPSGQGGLEQYF. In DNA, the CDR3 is TGCAGTGCTAGAGATCCTAGCGGACAGGGTGGGTTGGAGCAGTACTTC.

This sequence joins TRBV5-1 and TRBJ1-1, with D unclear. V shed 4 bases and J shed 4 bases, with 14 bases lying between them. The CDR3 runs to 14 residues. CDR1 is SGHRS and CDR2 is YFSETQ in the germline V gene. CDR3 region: CASSPGTWGTEAFF. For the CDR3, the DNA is TGCGCCAGCAGCCCGGGAACTTGGGGCACTGAAGCTTTCTTT.

The CDR3, as DNA: TGCGCCAGCAGCTCCGGGACGACGCACGTTAATGAAAAACTGTTTTTT. Protein: CASSSGTTHVNEKLFF. The V and J genes are TRBV5-1 and TRBJ1-4; maybe TRBD1 (5 bases). Germline CDR1 SGHRS, CDR2 YFSETQ. Trimming removed 3 bases from V and 4 bases from J, with 16 bases in between. The CDR3 sequence is 16 residues long.

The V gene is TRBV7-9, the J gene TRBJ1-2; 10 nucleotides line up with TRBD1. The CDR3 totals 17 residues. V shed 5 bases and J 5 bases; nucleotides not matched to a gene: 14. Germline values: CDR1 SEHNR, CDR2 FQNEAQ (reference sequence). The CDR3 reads CASSKNPGTGVRYGYTF. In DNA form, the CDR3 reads TGTGCCAGCAGCAAAAACCCCGGGACAGGGGTTCGGTATGGCTACACCTTC.

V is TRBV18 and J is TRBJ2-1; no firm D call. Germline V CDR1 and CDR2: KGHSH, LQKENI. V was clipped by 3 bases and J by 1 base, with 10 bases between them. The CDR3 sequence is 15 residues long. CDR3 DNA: TGTGCCAGCTCACCCCCCCACGGGTCCTACAATGAGCAGTTCTTC. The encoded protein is CASSPPHGSYNEQFF.

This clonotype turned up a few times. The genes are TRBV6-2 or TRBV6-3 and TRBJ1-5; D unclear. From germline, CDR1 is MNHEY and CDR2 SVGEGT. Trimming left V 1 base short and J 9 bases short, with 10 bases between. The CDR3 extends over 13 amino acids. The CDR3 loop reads CASSYWADRPQHF. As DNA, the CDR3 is TGTGCCAGCAGTTACTGGGCGGATCGGCCCCAGCATTTT.